These 17 T cell receptor beta chains were all obtained from the same sample, sequenced in a study of vaccination and CD4 T cells after COVID-19. The treatment was: approximately nine-day PBMC culture with coronavirus spike peptide pools or control peptides (ViraFEST assay). These receptors have no known antigen. With the Oncomine TCR Beta short-read assay, DNA from cultured CD4+ T cells was sequenced. Via MiXCR, TCRdb re-called the PCR reads, giving one row per CDR3 protein. The table includes under 25,000 distinct CDR3 sequences, less than 70% detected once. Sequencing was done on a sample of CD4+ T cells from blood, cultured in vitro. Every receptor here comes from a human donor who had recovered from COVID-19.

This clonotype was observed a handful of times. The chain couples TRBV7-2 to TRBJ2-7; a weak D match, TRBD1 (6 bases). The germline V and J ends were trimmed by 2 bases and 4 bases, with 12 bases remaining between them. The CDR3 is made up of 14 amino acids. Germline CDR1 SGHTA, CDR2 FQGNSA. The CDR3 reads CASSLTGNSYEQYF. Written as DNA, the CDR3 is TGTGCCAGCAGCTTAACAGGGAACTCGTACGAGCAGTACTTC.

Turning to this clonotype: A much larger clone sits a single nucleotide away, making a read error possible. This sequence joins TRBV2 and TRBJ1-5, with D uncertain. The CDR3 sequence is 13 residues long. CDR1 and CDR2 (germline): SNHLY, FYNNEI. V lost 6 bases to trimming and J lost 11 bases, with 17 bases between them. The CDR3 bases are TGTGCCAGCAGCGGTCTGGACTGGAAGTCCCAGCATTTT. Translated, it gives CASSGLDWKSQHF.

This clonotype has only one observation. The chain joins TRBV11-3 to TRBJ1-1, with D possibly being TRBD1 (6 bases). V was pared by 6 bases and J by 11 bases, with 22 bases between. The CDR3 consists of 14 residues. The germline CDR1 and CDR2 sequences are SGHNT and YENEEA. The CDR3 here is CASRRGGEEAEAFF. The CDR3 nucleotides are TGTGCCAGCAGACGGGGGGGCGAGGAAGCCGAGGCTTTCTTT. The variable domain in full, with the rest retrieved from reference TRBV11-3 and TRBJ1-1, is EAGVVQSPRYKIIEKKQPVAFWCNPISGHNTLYWYLQNLGQGPELLIRYENEEAVDDSQLPKDRFSAERLKGVDSTLKIQPAELGDSAVYLCASRRGGEEAEAFFGQGTRLTVV.

This chain connects TRBV11-2 to TRBJ1-2; possible D gene TRBD1, 5 bases. Germline lookup yields CDR1 SGHAT and CDR2 FQNNGV. The CDR3 runs to 15 residues. Trimming removed 11 bases at V and 7 bases at J, with 26 bases between. The CDR3 is CASSKGALSQGGYTF. In nucleotides, the CDR3 is TGTGCCTCTTCGAAAGGGGCCTTATCGCAAGGTGGCTACACCTTC.

The J gene is TRBJ1-1, the V gene TRBV20-1, with 10 bases matching TRBD1. Germline V lookup: CDR1 DFQATT, CDR2 SNEGSKA (reference sequence). CDR3 length: 14 residues. The V segment lost 5 bases and the J segment 3 bases; nucleotides outside the gene matches: 6. The CDR3 loop is CSAPDRGRDTEAFF. The CDR3 nucleotides read TGCAGTGCTCCTGACAGGGGGCGAGACACTGAAGCTTTCTTT.

The gene calls are TRBV5-1 and TRBJ1-6, with 10 bases identical to TRBD1. V trimming: 4 bases; J trimming: 2 bases; junction bases outside the gene matches: 12. The CDR3 consists of 19 residues. Germline V gene lookup returns CDR1 SGHRS and CDR2 YFSETQ. CDR3 protein: CASSRASGQGGAYNSPLHF. For the CDR3, the DNA is TGCGCCAGCAGCCGGGCCTCCGGACAGGGGGGTGCCTATAATTCACCCCTCCACTTT.

The rearrangement links TRBV3-1 to TRBJ1-5; D possibly corresponds to TRBD1 (5 bases). Germline V gene data show CDR1 as LGHDT and CDR2 as YNNKEL (reference sequence). The CDR3 has 17 amino acids. Between the trimmed V and J ends, which lost 0 bases and 3 bases, there was a span of 15 bases. The CDR3 nucleotides read TGTGCCAGCAGCCAAGAAGGGACCGGGGCTCCCAATCAGCCCCAGCATTTT. It encodes CASSQEGTGAPNQPQHF.

This chain joins TRBV12-3 or TRBV12-4 and TRBJ1-5, with D possibly being TRBD1 (5 bases). The CDR3 length is 18 residues. Trimming removed 3 bases at V and 2 bases at J, with 20 bases between. In nucleotides, the CDR3 is TGTGCCAGCAGTTTGGGTACCTTTGGGGGGAGGGGCAATCAGCCCCAGCATTTT. Translated: CASSLGTFGGRGNQPQHF.

V gene TRBV4-2 combines with J gene TRBJ2-1, with 9 bases lining up with TRBD2. V lost 0 bases, J lost 5 bases, and 8 bases stayed unmatched. The CDR3 extends over 17 amino acids. The germline CDR1 and CDR2 sequences are LGHNA and YNFKEQ. The CDR3 nucleotides are TGTGCCAGCAGCCAAGAGGGTCGCGGGAGGGCCCACAATGAGCAGTTCTTC. Translation: CASSQEGRGRAHNEQFF.

This clonotype was observed a few times. This chain uses TRBV20-1 with TRBJ2-7; D tentatively fits TRBD1 or TRBD2 (5 bases each). Germline CDR1 and CDR2: DFQATT and SNEGSKA (reference sequence). Trimming removed 6 bases at V and 4 bases at J, with 13 bases between. CDR3 size: 12 residues. CDR3 sequence: CSATGTAYEQYF. The CDR3 DNA is TGCAGTGCCACCGGGACGGCATACGAGCAGTACTTC.

In regard to this clonotype: One junction end does not reproduce the germline sequence, and a read error may be involved. V and J are TRBV6-1 and TRBJ2-7; 13 bases map to TRBD2. CDR1 MNHNS and CDR2 SASEGT come from the germline V gene. The CDR3 sequence is 16 residues long. Here the CDR3 DNA reads TGTGCCATCAGTGGGGGGACTAGCGGGATAGACTACGAGCAGTACTTC. Its translation is CAISGGTSGIDYEQYF.

This clonotype turned up a few times. The rearrangement joins TRBV2 to TRBJ2-2; 8 bases line up with TRBD1. The CDR3 extends over 15 amino acids. After removal of 7 bases from V and 6 bases from J, the junction contained 10 bases not matched to a gene. Germline V lookup: CDR1 SNHLY, CDR2 FYNNEI. In DNA form, the CDR3 reads TGTGCCAGCACCCGACAGGGGCTAAACGCCGGGGAGCTGTTTTTT. Its protein product is CASTRQGLNAGELFF.

The chain carries TRBV7-2 and TRBJ1-2; D ambiguous. Germline lookup yields CDR1 SGHTA and CDR2 FQGNSA. Trimming took 3 bases from V and 4 from J, leaving 9 bases between them. The CDR3 has 13 amino acids. CDR3 nucleotides: TGTGCCAGCAGCTTCCCGAATTCCTATGGCTACACCTTC. Protein sequence: CASSFPNSYGYTF.

J is TRBJ1-3 and V is TRBV25-1; 8 nucleotides match TRBD1. After removal of 6 bases from V and 0 bases from J, the junction contained 13 bases not matched to a gene. Germline lookup yields CDR1 MGHDK and CDR2 SYGVNS. CDR3 length: 18 residues. This CDR3 is CASSKSGTGSISGNTIYF. CDR3 nucleotides: TGTGCCAGCAGCAAGTCAGGGACAGGAAGTATCTCTGGAAACACCATATATTTT.

This clonotype was picked up a small number of times. The chain is built from TRBV2 and TRBJ2-7; D is unclear. The CDR3 is 12 residues long. V was trimmed by 8 bases and J by 1 base, leaving 9 bases between them. CDR1 is SNHLY, CDR2 FYNNEI, per germline. The CDR3 DNA follows: TGTGCCAGCTCCTCTGGGTCCTACGAGCAGTACTTC. Its translation: CASSSGSYEQYF.

This clonotype has just a few counts. V usage is TRBV18 and J usage is TRBJ1-2; 8 positions agree with TRBD1. CDR3 size: 14 residues. The germline gives CDR1 KGHSH, CDR2 LQKENI. With V trimmed by 3 bases and J by 6 bases, 6 bases remained unmatched. The CDR3 sequence is CASSPDRARDGYTF. The CDR3, as DNA: TGTGCCAGCTCACCGGACAGGGCGCGGGATGGCTACACCTTC.

V usage is TRBV4-1 and J usage is TRBJ1-2; 8 bases fit TRBD1. CDR1 and CDR2 (germline): MGHRA, YSYEKL. The CDR3 sequence is 17 residues long. Germline trimming cut 1 base from V and 8 bases from J; bases unmatched to any gene: 15. The CDR3 DNA is TGCGCCAGCAGCCAAGTCGCGACCGGACAGGGTACAGGGGGCTACACCTTC. Amino acid sequence: CASSQVATGQGTGGYTF.